This T cell receptor (beta chain) was recorded in a study of T cell changes during pregnancy in multiple sclerosis. Profiled with immunoSEQ multiplex PCR; TCRdb holds only in-frame clones, not every one. The sample has tens of thousands of clones, approximately 90% seen once. This clone was recorded only once. Germline V gene lookup returns CDR1 MNHEY and CDR2 SMNVEV (reference sequence). The length of the CDR3 is 13 residues. The ends were cut back, 3 bases at V and 8 bases at J, with 11 bases in the middle. This sequence was found in a female donor with multiple sclerosis, enrolled in a pregnancy study. The chain links TRBV27 to TRBJ2-1; maybe TRBD2 (6 bases). Sequencing was performed on peripheral blood, taken after pregnancy. The chain's CDR3 is CASSFRGWDEQFF. The CDR3 coding sequence is TGTGCCAGCAGTTTCCGGGGGTGGGATGAGCAGTTCTTC.